A single sample is the source of the 6 T cell receptor beta chains below, sequenced in a study of shared clonotypes between healthy human individuals. Here immunoSEQ multiplex PCR was the method, and the copy in TCRdb shows in-frame clones only, minus some. The profile covers roughly 2.6 million clones, with about 92% appearing a single time and 0.14% taken by the ten largest. Sequencing was done on a sample of naive CD4+ T cells sorted from blood. Described subset: CD45RA+ positively selected. The receptors stem from a man in his late teens or twenties in good health.

V is TRBV19 and J is TRBJ2-5; the D gene could be TRBD1 or TRBD2 (5 bases each). Germline V gives CDR1 LNHDA, CDR2 SQIVND (reference sequence). This CDR3 spans 15 amino acids. The V gene lost 6 bases and the J gene lost 2 bases, with 16 bases spanning the gap. The CDR3 nucleotides read TGTGCCAGTAGCTTGAACCGGGACGATCAAGAGACCCAGTACTTC. Its translation is CASSLNRDDQETQYF.

The rearrangement uses TRBV5-1 and TRBJ1-6; D is unresolved. This CDR3 has 16 residues. CDR1 SGHRS and CDR2 YFSETQ come from the germline V gene. The V end was cut by 1 base, the J end by 8 bases, with 16 bases between. The CDR3: CASSLSGERWDSPLHF. The CDR3 DNA reads as TGCGCCAGCAGCTTGAGTGGGGAACGGTGGGATTCACCCCTCCACTTT.

The CDR3 nucleotides read TGTGCCAGCAGCCGCGCCTGGGATCCCAAAAACATTCAGTACTTC. Residues: CASSRAWDPKNIQYF. The J gene is TRBJ2-4, the V gene TRBV7-2; D is ambiguous. The CDR3 has 15 amino acids. The germline CDR1 and CDR2 sequences are SGHTA and FQGNSA. Trimming removed 5 bases from V and 2 bases from J, with 13 bases in between.

The J gene is TRBJ2-7, the V gene TRBV2, with D possibly being TRBD1 (7 bases). Germline CDR1 SNHLY, CDR2 FYNNEI. Trimming cost V 3 bases and J 3 bases, with 12 bases left between them. This CDR3 has 14 amino acids. CDR3 DNA sequence: TGTGCCAGCAGTGATGGGCAGGGGGGCTACGAGCAGTACTTC. The encoded protein is CASSDGQGGYEQYF.

The chain links TRBV6-5 to TRBJ2-7, with 8 positions matching TRBD2. Germline V gives CDR1 MNHEY, CDR2 SVGAGI. CDR3 length equals 16 residues. The ends lost 2 bases at V and 1 base at J; junction bases unmatched: 7. CDR3 sequence reads: CASSYAGRGASYEQYF. Written as DNA, the CDR3 is TGTGCCAGCAGTTACGCCGGGCGGGGGGCTTCCTACGAGCAGTACTTC.

As concerns this clone: A read error may account for a junction end that differs from germline. This chain uses TRBV7-7 with TRBJ2-3; D is uncertain. The CDR3 totals 13 residues. In germline, CDR1 is SSHAT, CDR2 FNYEAQ (reference sequence). CDR3 loop: CASSLSVGDTQYF. The CDR3 nucleotides are TGTGCTAGCAGCTTATCCGTAGGGGATACGCAGTATTTT.